The clone carrying this T cell receptor (beta chain) was counted once. Its antigen is as yet unknown. The sample belongs to a study of T cell responses to AZD1222 COVID-19 vaccine. Study-wide findings and caveats: Baseline seropositivity characterized only a handful of AZD1222 recipients. A mostly white British donor set with more females was recruited, and clonal diversity was possibly underestimated. None of the repertoires were sampled until the peak T cell response had passed. Two AZD1222 doses significantly raised spike-specific TCR breadth and depth over controls.

Sequencing was performed with immunoSEQ multiplex PCR; in TCRdb, only in-frame clones are kept and a portion is missing. The sample has over 150,000 clones; 80% to 95% are singletons. The clonotype was recovered from an adult who received the MenACWY meningococcal vaccine as a control. The sample was peripheral blood, taken 28 days after the second dose of the MenACWY control vaccine.

CDR3 region: CASSSSGKDTQYF. For the CDR3, the DNA is TGCGCCAGCAGCTCTAGCGGGAAAGATACGCAGTATTTT. This chain joins TRBV5-1 and TRBJ2-3; 9 positions match TRBD2. CDR1 and CDR2 (germline): SGHRS, YFSETQ. V trimming: 3 bases; J trimming: 5 bases; junction bases outside the gene matches: 1. The CDR3 runs 13 residues. Looking up the rest from reference TRBV5-1 and TRBJ2-3 gives the full variable domain: KAGVTQTPRYLIKTRGQQVTLSCSPISGHRSVSWYQQTPGQGLQFLFEYFSETQRNKGNFPGRFSGRQFSNSRSEMNVSTLELGDSALYLCASSSSGKDTQYFGPGTRLTVL.